The 5 T cell receptor beta chains reported below all come from one sample, sequenced in a study of blood T cell repertoires in COVID-19. Sequencing used immunoSEQ multiplex PCR; TCRdb keeps in-frame clones, though not all of them. This table holds more than 200,000 clones, roughly nine tenths found once. Sequencing input: peripheral blood. Receptors originate from a woman aged 45 to 65 with acute or convalescent COVID-19.

The CDR3 loop is CASSLGDSSGNTIYF. Written as DNA, the CDR3 is TGTGCCAGCAGCTTAGGTGACAGCTCTGGAAACACCATATATTTT. The chain employs TRBV7-2 and TRBJ1-3; D is possibly TRBD1 (5 bases). The CDR3 is 15 amino acids. Germline V CDR1 and CDR2: SGHTA, FQGNSA. Trimming took 1 base from V and 0 from J, leaving 7 bases between them.

This sequence joins TRBV27 and TRBJ1-2; 7 nucleotides agree with TRBD1. J gave up 0 bases and V 5 bases, and 12 bases lay outside the gene matches. From germline, CDR1 is MNHEY and CDR2 SMNVEV (reference sequence). This CDR3 contains 17 residues. CDR3 loop: CASSARSTGQTNYGYTF. CDR3 in DNA: TGTGCCAGCAGTGCCCGCAGCACGGGACAGACTAACTATGGCTACACCTTC.

The chain couples TRBV6-5 to TRBJ2-1, with 8 nucleotides matching TRBD2. V gave up 0 bases and J gave up 7 bases; unmatched junction bases: 5. CDR1 and CDR2 (germline): MNHEY, SVGAGI. The CDR3 spans 15 residues. The CDR3 loop is CASSYSPGLVNEQFF. DNA of the CDR3: TGTGCCAGCAGTTACTCCCCGGGACTAGTAAATGAGCAGTTCTTC.

This clone was found a few times. The rearrangement uses TRBV27 and TRBJ2-2, with a weak D call TRBD1 (5 bases). Between the trimmed V and J ends, which lost 4 bases and 5 bases, there was a span of 11 bases. Germline V gives CDR1 MNHEY, CDR2 SMNVEV (reference sequence). The CDR3 totals 14 residues. The CDR3 sequence: CASSWGAWTGELFF. In nucleotides, the CDR3 is TGTGCCAGCAGTTGGGGCGCGTGGACCGGGGAGCTGTTTTTT.

The chain is built from TRBV6-2 or TRBV6-3 and TRBJ2-5; 8 bases map to TRBD1. Germline V lookup: CDR1 MNHEY, CDR2 SVGEGT. V trimming: 6 bases; J trimming: 0 bases; junction bases outside the gene matches: 9. The CDR3 sequence is 16 residues long. The CDR3 bases are TGTGCCAGCAGCATTCTCCGGGACAGGTACCAAGAGACCCAGTACTTC. Protein: CASSILRDRYQETQYF.